Listed here are 29 T cell receptor beta chains from one sample, sequenced in a study of response to subunit inactivated influenza vaccine. TCRdb used MiXCR to reprocess the RT-PCR reads, holding one entry per CDR3 protein. This table holds 550,000 to 800,000 distinct CDR3 sequences, approximately 14% found once. The sequencing used PBMCs from blood, collected 14 days before vaccination. The receptors derive from a man in his fifties or sixties who received an inactivated influenza vaccine.

This clonotype was counted a few times. This chain uses TRBV18 with TRBJ2-3; 12 nucleotides align to TRBD2. The CDR3 runs 18 residues. The V gene's germline CDR1 is KGHSH and CDR2 LQKENI. After removal of 0 bases from V and 6 bases from J, the junction contained 10 bases not matched to a gene. The CDR3 DNA reads as TGTGCCAGCTCACCACCGATCCTAGCGGGAGGGCCGGGTGATACGCAGTATTTT. It specifies CASSPPILAGGPGDTQYF.

Only a few counts were recorded for this clonotype. V usage is TRBV27 and J usage is TRBJ2-1; 10 bases line up with TRBD2. V gave up 5 bases and J gave up 5 bases; unmatched junction bases: 9. CDR3 length: 16 amino acids. Germline CDR1 and CDR2: MNHEY and SMNVEV (reference sequence). The CDR3 region has the DNA TGTGCCAGCAGTCCGTCCCCAGCGGGGGGGAACAATGAGCAGTTCTTC. Protein: CASSPSPAGGNNEQFF.

The CDR3 here is CASSQDTAYYNEQFF. The DNA for the CDR3 is TGTGCCAGCAGCCAAGACACAGCTTACTACAATGAGCAGTTCTTC. The chain couples TRBV3-1 to TRBJ2-1; D is unresolved. With 0 bases removed from V and 3 bases from J, the gap between germline ends came to 9 bases. Germline V CDR1 and CDR2: LGHDT, YNNKEL (reference sequence). The CDR3 sequence is 15 residues long.

This clonotype was observed many times. A junction end diverges from the germline sequence, so it may reflect a read error. The chain couples TRBV12-5 to TRBJ2-5; TRBD2 might be the D (5 bases). The CDR3 runs 12 residues. CDR1 is LGHNT and CDR2 is FRNRAP in the germline V gene. The CDR3 is CASGLAPGLPSF. The CDR3 DNA is TGTGCTAGTGGTTTGGCACCAGGACTTCCCTCCTTC. The entire variable domain, with the rest obtained from reference TRBV12-5 and TRBJ2-5, is as follows: DARVTQTPRHKVTEMGQEVTMRCQPILGHNTVFWYRQTMMQGLELLAYFRNRAPLDDSGMPKDRFSAEMPDATLATLKIQPSEPRDSAVYFCASGLAPGLPSFGPGTRLLVL.

This clonotype was picked up a small number of times. The chain links TRBV4-1 to TRBJ2-1; 7 bases match TRBD2. V trimming: 0 bases; J trimming: 7 bases; junction bases outside the gene matches: 6. The CDR3 is made up of 15 amino acids. Germline CDR1 reads MGHRA; CDR2 reads YSYEKL. For the CDR3, the DNA is TGCGCCAGCAGCCAAGAAGGTCAGGGAGGGAATGAGCAGTTCTTC. Translating it yields CASSQEGQGGNEQFF.

This clonotype has more than one count but fewer than ten. The chain couples TRBV5-6 to TRBJ1-2, with no clear D. The germline gives CDR1 SGHDT, CDR2 YYEEEE. V lost 3 bases and J 4 bases, leaving 13 bases between the germline ends. The CDR3 spans 14 residues. The CDR3 DNA reads as TGTGCCAGCAGCTCCCTAGGGTCGCGCTATGGCTACACCTTC. Translating gives CASSSLGSRYGYTF.

The chain employs TRBV29-1 and TRBJ2-5; 9 bases match TRBD1. This CDR3 region has 14 residues. Unmatched junction bases numbered 5, after V lost 2 bases and J lost 4 bases. CDR1 is SQVTM and CDR2 is ANQGSEA in the germline V gene. The CDR3 loop reads CSVELGQGVETQYF. The CDR3 bases are TGCAGCGTTGAACTGGGACAGGGCGTAGAGACCCAGTACTTC.

J is TRBJ2-7 and V is TRBV4-3; D is perhaps TRBD2 (6 bases). The V gene's germline CDR1 is LGHNA and CDR2 YSLEER. Trimming took off 2 bases at V and 5 bases at J, with 13 bases between the two ends. CDR3 length equals 14 residues. The CDR3 sequence: CASSQSGRYHEQYF. The CDR3 DNA sequence: TGCGCCAGCAGCCAATCTGGGAGGTACCACGAGCAGTACTTC.

This rearrangement joins TRBV4-3 to TRBJ2-1; 9 bases fit TRBD2. The V gene end was trimmed by 2 bases and the J gene end by 4 bases; junction bases not matched to a gene: 6. Germline loops: CDR1 LGHNA, CDR2 YSLEER. CDR3 length equals 16 residues. The CDR3 sequence is CASSQRIAGAYNEQFF. Written as DNA, the CDR3 is TGCGCCAGCAGCCAAAGAATAGCGGGAGCTTACAATGAGCAGTTCTTC.

This clonotype was seen only a few times. V is TRBV4-2 and J is TRBJ2-1; no definite D call. CDR1 and CDR2 (germline): LGHNA, YNFKEQ. V dropped 0 bases and J dropped 4 bases, with 13 bases sitting between them. The CDR3 is 16 residues long. The CDR3 is CASSQDSARRYNEQFF. The CDR3 DNA sequence: TGTGCCAGCAGCCAAGATTCGGCTCGACGATACAATGAGCAGTTCTTC.

The J gene is TRBJ1-6, the V gene TRBV20-1, with 8 bases lining up with TRBD1. The CDR3 sequence is 17 residues long. The germline V gene has CDR1 DFQATT and CDR2 SNEGSKA (reference sequence). J was trimmed by 1 base and V by 0 bases; bases with no gene match: 5. CDR3: CSARDDRGRSYNSPLHF. For the CDR3, the DNA is TGCAGTGCTAGAGACGACAGGGGTCGGTCCTATAATTCACCCCTCCACTTT.

This clonotype was counted between two and nine times. The genes are TRBV3-1 and TRBJ2-1; 7 bases are a match to TRBD2. V was clipped by 1 base and J by 15 bases; unmatched bases: 6. CDR1 LGHDT and CDR2 YNNKEL come from the germline V gene (reference sequence). This CDR3 spans 12 amino acids. Here the CDR3 reads CASSQARLAPFF. The CDR3 nucleotides read TGTGCCAGCAGCCAAGCCCGACTAGCACCGTTCTTC.

The chain employs TRBV28 and TRBJ2-2; the match to TRBD1 covers 11 bases. The V gene's germline CDR1 is MDHEN and CDR2 SYDVKM. V shed 4 bases, J shed 7 bases, and the junction held 11 bases outside the gene matches. The CDR3 contains 17 residues. The CDR3 region has the DNA TGTGCCAGCAGTTCATACCTGGACAGGGGGCAAGACGGGGAGCTGTTTTTT. This codes for CASSSYLDRGQDGELFF.

The sample holds a few counts of this clonotype. The genes are TRBV15 and TRBJ2-7, with a possible D match to TRBD2 (5 bases). The CDR3 extends over 16 amino acids. Germline V CDR1 and CDR2: LNHNV, YYDKDF (reference sequence). V was pared by 0 bases and J by 6 bases, with 18 bases between. The CDR3 is CATSRDRGSVNSEQYF. CDR3 DNA: TGTGCCACCAGCAGAGATCGGGGTAGCGTGAACTCCGAGCAGTACTTC.

This clonotype was detected ten times or more. The gene calls are TRBV20-1 and TRBJ2-3, with 7 bases matching TRBD1. Looked up from germline, CDR1 is DFQATT and CDR2 is SNEGSKA (reference sequence). Trimming at V came to 6 bases and at J to 0 bases, leaving 6 bases not matched to a gene. The CDR3 is 14 residues long. In DNA form, the CDR3 reads TGCAGTGCACTGACAGGGCTTAGCACAGATACGCAGTATTTT. This translates into CSALTGLSTDTQYF.

The chain recombines TRBV18 with TRBJ1-1, with 11 bases matching TRBD1. This CDR3 spans 16 amino acids. J lost 2 bases, V lost 5 bases, and 7 bases had no gene match. Germline V CDR1 and CDR2: KGHSH, LQKENI. CDR3 sequence reads: CASSSGQGVRNTEAFF. As DNA, the CDR3 is TGTGCCAGCTCATCGGGACAGGGGGTCCGAAACACTGAAGCTTTCTTT.

The chain has TRBV29-1 and TRBJ2-7; D gene unclear. V gave up 6 bases and J gave up 3 bases, with 9 bases separating them. The CDR3 consists of 11 residues. The V gene's germline CDR1 is SQVTM and CDR2 ANQGSEA. CDR3: CSVWSYYEQYF. In DNA form, the CDR3 reads TGCAGCGTCTGGTCCTACTACGAGCAGTACTTC.

This clonotype was observed a handful of times. This rearrangement joins TRBV30 to TRBJ2-3; D is ambiguous. Trimming shortened V by 5 bases and J by 2 bases, and 14 bases separated the two germline ends. The CDR3 extends over 14 amino acids. Germline-derived CDR1 and CDR2 are GTSNPN and SVGIG (reference sequence). CDR3 sequence (DNA): TGTGCCTGGGGAGACTCCTCCTTCACAGATACGCAGTATTTT. It specifies CAWGDSSFTDTQYF.

This clonotype has just a few counts. V usage is TRBV5-1 and J usage is TRBJ2-2; the D is unclear. This CDR3 is 14 amino acids long. Germline V gene lookup returns CDR1 SGHRS and CDR2 YFSETQ. Trimming cost V 6 bases and J 4 bases, with 13 bases left between them. CDR3 region: CASTGFSSTGELFF. CDR3 sequence (DNA): TGCGCCAGCACAGGCTTCTCAAGCACCGGGGAGCTGTTTTTT.

This clonotype occurred a few times. V gene TRBV4-1 combines with J gene TRBJ1-2; D is possibly TRBD1 (6 bases). The germline V and J ends were trimmed by 6 bases and 4 bases, with 24 bases remaining between them. Germline lookup yields CDR1 MGHRA and CDR2 YSYEKL. The length of the CDR3 is 17 residues. CDR3 in DNA: TGCGCCAGCAGAGACGAGGGGGGCGCGAGCAGGGGCTATGGCTACACCTTC. Translated, it gives CASRDEGGASRGYGYTF.

The chain combines TRBV30 with TRBJ1-5; D uncertain. Trimming removed 2 bases at V and 2 bases at J, with 19 bases between. The CDR3 contains 17 residues. CDR1 is GTSNPN, CDR2 SVGIG, per germline (reference sequence). CDR3 DNA: TGTGCCTGGAGTCAAGAGGGCCTATACGGACGCAATCAGCCCCAGCATTTT. It encodes CAWSQEGLYGRNQPQHF.

V usage is TRBV30 and J usage is TRBJ2-6; D is unclear. The V end lost 3 bases, the J end lost 0 bases, and 12 bases lay between the germline ends. The CDR3 runs to 16 residues. Looked up from germline, CDR1 is GTSNPN and CDR2 is SVGIG (reference sequence). The CDR3 reads CAWRKGSISGANVLTF. In DNA, the CDR3 is TGTGCCTGGAGGAAAGGATCCATCTCTGGGGCCAACGTCCTGACTTTC.

The rearrangement uses TRBV11-2 and TRBJ2-7; 7 nucleotides match TRBD2. The CDR3 runs to 15 residues. The V gene end was trimmed by 5 bases and the J gene end by 6 bases; junction bases not matched to a gene: 13. Germline lookup yields CDR1 SGHAT and CDR2 FQNNGV. The CDR3 here is CASSPHFGGFSEQYF. The CDR3 DNA reads as TGTGCCAGCAGCCCCCACTTCGGGGGGTTCAGCGAGCAGTACTTC.

The gene calls are TRBV2 and TRBJ1-2; possibly TRBD1 for D (5 bases). V was trimmed by 6 bases and J by 8 bases, leaving 22 bases between them. This CDR3 contains 15 residues. The germline V gene has CDR1 SNHLY and CDR2 FYNNEI. CDR3 protein: CASRLDQGMIEGYTF. The CDR3 nucleotides are TGTGCCAGCAGGCTGGACCAGGGAATGATTGAAGGCTACACCTTC.

The chain links TRBV5-1 to TRBJ2-1; D might be TRBD2 (6 bases). This CDR3 has 15 amino acids. The germline gives CDR1 SGHRS, CDR2 YFSETQ. V was shortened by 3 bases and J by 5 bases, with 15 bases between the two germline ends. Here the CDR3 DNA reads TGCGCCAGCAGCTGGACACCGGGGGTTCACAATGAGCAGTTCTTC. Encoded protein: CASSWTPGVHNEQFF.

This sequence joins TRBV6-4 and TRBJ2-1, with TRBD2 identical over 13 bases. Unmatched junction bases numbered 28, after V lost 5 bases and J lost 3 bases. The CDR3 consists of 24 residues. Germline V lookup: CDR1 MRHNA, CDR2 SNTAGT. The CDR3 DNA reads as TGTGCCAGCAGTCCCGGGACTAGCGGGAAACCCCCCCAACTACAAAACCGAGTCTACAATGAGCAGTTCTTC. Its translation is CASSPGTSGKPPQLQNRVYNEQFF.

This chain joins TRBV7-9 and TRBJ2-7, with 7 positions matching TRBD2. This CDR3 spans 15 amino acids. The germline CDR1 and CDR2 sequences are SEHNR and FQNEAQ (reference sequence). The ends lost 1 base at V and 1 base at J; junction bases unmatched: 4. CDR3 loop: CASSLVSGASYEQYF. The CDR3 DNA sequence: TGTGCCAGCAGCTTAGTAAGCGGGGCATCCTACGAGCAGTACTTC.

This clonotype was seen ten or more times. This chain uses TRBV10-3 with TRBJ2-2, with 7 nucleotides matching TRBD1. The germline gives CDR1 ENHRY, CDR2 SYGVKD. CDR3 length: 15 amino acids. V gave up 6 bases and J gave up 2 bases; unmatched junction bases: 6. CDR3 in DNA: TGTGCCATCAGCGGGACAGACCAAAACACCGGGGAGCTGTTTTTT. Amino acid sequence: CAISGTDQNTGELFF.

The chain links TRBV7-9 to TRBJ2-3; unclear D gene. Trimming cost V 6 bases and J 4 bases, with 8 bases left between them. This CDR3 has 12 amino acids. Germline lookup yields CDR1 SEHNR and CDR2 FQNEAQ (reference sequence). This CDR3 is CASRLLADTQYF. In DNA form, the CDR3 reads TGTGCCAGCAGGCTGCTCGCAGATACGCAGTATTTT.